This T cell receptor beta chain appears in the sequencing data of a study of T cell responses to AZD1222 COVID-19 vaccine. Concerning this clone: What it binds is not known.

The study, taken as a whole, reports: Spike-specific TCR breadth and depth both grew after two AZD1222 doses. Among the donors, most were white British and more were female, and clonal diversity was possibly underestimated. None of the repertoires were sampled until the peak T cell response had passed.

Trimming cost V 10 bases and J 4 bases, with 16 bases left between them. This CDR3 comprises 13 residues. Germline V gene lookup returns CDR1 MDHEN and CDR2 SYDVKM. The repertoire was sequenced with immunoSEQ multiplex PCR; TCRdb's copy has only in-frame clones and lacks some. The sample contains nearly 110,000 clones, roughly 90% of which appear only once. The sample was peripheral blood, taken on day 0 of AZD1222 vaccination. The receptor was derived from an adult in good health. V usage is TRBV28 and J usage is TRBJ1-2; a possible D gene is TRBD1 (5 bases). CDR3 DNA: TGTGCCACCTCGTGGGGGATCGGCTATGGCTACACCTTC. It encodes CATSWGIGYGYTF.